This entry concerns a single T cell receptor beta chain. TCRdb recomputed calls from the reads with MiXCR, one row per CDR3 protein. Among hundreds of thousands of distinct CDR3 sequences listed, roughly 36% were seen once. The record originates from a study of T cell repertoires in cytomegalovirus infection. The TCR was taken from a human donor in good health (CMV status not recorded). Some clones in this sample may be carry-over from other donors' samples. Source material: PBMCs.

CDR3 DNA: TGTGCCAGCAGTTACTCGAATAGCGGGGTACCCTACGAGCAGTACTTC. Encoded protein: CASSYSNSGVPYEQYF. This chain connects TRBV6-6 to TRBJ2-7; the match to TRBD2 covers 8 bases. Unmatched junction bases numbered 6, after V lost 0 bases and J lost 2 bases. This CDR3 is built from 16 residues. The germline gives CDR1 MNHNY, CDR2 SVGAGI (reference sequence).